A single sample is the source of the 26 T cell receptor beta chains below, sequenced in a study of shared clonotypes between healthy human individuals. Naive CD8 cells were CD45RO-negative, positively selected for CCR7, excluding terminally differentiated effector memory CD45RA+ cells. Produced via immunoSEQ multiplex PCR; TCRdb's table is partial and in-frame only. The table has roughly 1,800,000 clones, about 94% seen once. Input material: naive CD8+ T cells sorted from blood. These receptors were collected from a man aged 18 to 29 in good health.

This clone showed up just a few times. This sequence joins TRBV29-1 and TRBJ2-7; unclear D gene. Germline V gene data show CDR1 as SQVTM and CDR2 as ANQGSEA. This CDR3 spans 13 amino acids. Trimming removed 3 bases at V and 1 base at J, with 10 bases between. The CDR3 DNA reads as TGCAGCGTTGAGACCGTAGGATCCTACGAGCAGTACTTC. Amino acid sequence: CSVETVGSYEQYF.

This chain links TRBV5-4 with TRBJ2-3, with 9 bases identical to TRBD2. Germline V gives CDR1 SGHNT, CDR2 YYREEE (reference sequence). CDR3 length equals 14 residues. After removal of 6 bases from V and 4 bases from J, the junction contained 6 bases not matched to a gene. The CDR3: CASTPLAGSDTQYF. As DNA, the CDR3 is TGTGCCAGCACCCCTCTAGCGGGATCAGATACGCAGTATTTT. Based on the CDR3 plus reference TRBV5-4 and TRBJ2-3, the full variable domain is ETGVTQSPTHLIKTRGQQVTLRCSSQSGHNTVSWYQQALGQGPQFIFQYYREEENGRGNFPPRFSGLQFPNYSSELNVNALELDDSALYLCASTPLAGSDTQYFGPGTRLTVL.

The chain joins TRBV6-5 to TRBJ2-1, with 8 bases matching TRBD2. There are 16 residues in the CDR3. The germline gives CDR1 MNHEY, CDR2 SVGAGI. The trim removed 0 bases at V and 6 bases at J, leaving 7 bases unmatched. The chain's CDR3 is CASSYSGGGTFNEQFF. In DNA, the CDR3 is TGTGCCAGCAGTTACTCTGGCGGGGGGACATTCAATGAGCAGTTCTTC.

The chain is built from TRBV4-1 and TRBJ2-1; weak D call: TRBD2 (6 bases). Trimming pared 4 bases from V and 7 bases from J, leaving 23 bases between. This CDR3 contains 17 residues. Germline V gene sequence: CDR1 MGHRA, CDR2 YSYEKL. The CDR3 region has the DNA TGCGCCAGCAGCCCCCGGTTTGTAGCGGAGGGGAAAAATGAGCAGTTCTTC. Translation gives CASSPRFVAEGKNEQFF.

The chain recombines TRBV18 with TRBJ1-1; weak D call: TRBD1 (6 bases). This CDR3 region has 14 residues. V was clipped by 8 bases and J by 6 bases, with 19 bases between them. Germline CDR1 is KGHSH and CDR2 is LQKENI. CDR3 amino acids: CASHWKGVASEAFF. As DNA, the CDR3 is TGTGCCAGCCACTGGAAGGGGGTGGCCTCTGAAGCTTTCTTT.

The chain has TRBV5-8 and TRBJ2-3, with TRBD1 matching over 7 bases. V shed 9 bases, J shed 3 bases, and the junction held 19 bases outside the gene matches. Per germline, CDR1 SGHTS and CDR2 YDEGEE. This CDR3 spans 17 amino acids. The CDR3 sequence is CATRIPGTVVLTDTQYF. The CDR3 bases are TGTGCCACCCGGATACCAGGGACAGTTGTACTTACAGATACGCAGTATTTT.

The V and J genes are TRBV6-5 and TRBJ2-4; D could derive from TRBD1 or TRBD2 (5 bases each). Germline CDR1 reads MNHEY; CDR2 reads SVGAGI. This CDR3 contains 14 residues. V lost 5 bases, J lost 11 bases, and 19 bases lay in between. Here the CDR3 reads CASSTRDGSSVQYF. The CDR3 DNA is TGTGCCAGCAGTACCCGGGACGGTTCTAGTGTTCAGTACTTC.

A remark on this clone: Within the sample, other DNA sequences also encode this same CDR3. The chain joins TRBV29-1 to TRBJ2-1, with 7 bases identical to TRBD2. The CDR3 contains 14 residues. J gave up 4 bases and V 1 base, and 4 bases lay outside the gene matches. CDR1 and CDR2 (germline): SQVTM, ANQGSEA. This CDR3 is CSVEAGAGYNEQFF. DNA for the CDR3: TGCAGCGTTGAAGCGGGAGCGGGATACAATGAGCAGTTCTTC.

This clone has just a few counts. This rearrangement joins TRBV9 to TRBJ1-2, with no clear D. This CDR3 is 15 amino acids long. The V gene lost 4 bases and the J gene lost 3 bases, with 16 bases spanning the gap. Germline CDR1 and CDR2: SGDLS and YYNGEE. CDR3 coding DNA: TGTGCCAGCAGCCCCCAGCCCCCGGGGTACTATGGCTACACCTTC. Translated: CASSPQPPGYYGYTF. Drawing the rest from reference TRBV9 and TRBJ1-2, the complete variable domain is DSGVTQTPKHLITATGQRVTLRCSPRSGDLSVYWYQQSLDQGLQFLIQYYNGEERAKGNILERFSAQQFPDLHSELNLSSLELGDSALYFCASSPQPPGYYGYTFGSGTRLTVV.

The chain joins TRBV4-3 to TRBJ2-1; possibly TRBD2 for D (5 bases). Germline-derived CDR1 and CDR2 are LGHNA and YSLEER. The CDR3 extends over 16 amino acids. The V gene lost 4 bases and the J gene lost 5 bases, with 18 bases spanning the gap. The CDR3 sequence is CASSPVIFGADNEQFF. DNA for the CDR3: TGCGCCAGCAGCCCCGTAATATTCGGAGCGGACAATGAGCAGTTCTTC.

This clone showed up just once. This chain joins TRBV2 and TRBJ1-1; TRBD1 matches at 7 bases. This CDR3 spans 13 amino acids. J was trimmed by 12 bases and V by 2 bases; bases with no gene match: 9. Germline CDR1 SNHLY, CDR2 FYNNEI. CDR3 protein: CASSERWGQNSFF. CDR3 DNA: TGTGCCAGCAGTGAAAGGTGGGGACAGAATTCTTTCTTT.

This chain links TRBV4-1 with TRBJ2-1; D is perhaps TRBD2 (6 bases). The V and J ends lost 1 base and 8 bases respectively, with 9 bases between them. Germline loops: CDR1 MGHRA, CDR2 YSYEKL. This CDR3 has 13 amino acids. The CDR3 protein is CASSQGLAYEQFF. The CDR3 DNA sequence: TGCGCCAGCAGCCAAGGGCTAGCGTATGAGCAGTTCTTC.

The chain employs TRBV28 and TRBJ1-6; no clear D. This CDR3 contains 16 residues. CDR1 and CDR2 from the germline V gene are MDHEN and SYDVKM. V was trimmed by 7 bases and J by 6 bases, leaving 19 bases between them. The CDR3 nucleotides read TGTGCCAGCACCGAGGCCGGCGTGGCAGTTAATTCACCCCTCCACTTT. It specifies CASTEAGVAVNSPLHF.

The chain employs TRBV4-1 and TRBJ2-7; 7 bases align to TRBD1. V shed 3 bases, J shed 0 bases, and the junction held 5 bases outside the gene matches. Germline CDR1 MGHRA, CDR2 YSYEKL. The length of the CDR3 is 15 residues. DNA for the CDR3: TGCGCCAGCAGCCACCTCCGGGACAGCTCCTACGAGCAGTACTTC. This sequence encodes CASSHLRDSSYEQYF.

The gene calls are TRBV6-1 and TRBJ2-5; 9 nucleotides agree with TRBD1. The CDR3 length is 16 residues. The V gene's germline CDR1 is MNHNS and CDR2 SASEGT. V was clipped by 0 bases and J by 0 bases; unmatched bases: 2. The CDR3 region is CASSEATGGYQETQYF. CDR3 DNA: TGTGCCAGCAGTGAAGCGACAGGGGGGTACCAAGAGACCCAGTACTTC.

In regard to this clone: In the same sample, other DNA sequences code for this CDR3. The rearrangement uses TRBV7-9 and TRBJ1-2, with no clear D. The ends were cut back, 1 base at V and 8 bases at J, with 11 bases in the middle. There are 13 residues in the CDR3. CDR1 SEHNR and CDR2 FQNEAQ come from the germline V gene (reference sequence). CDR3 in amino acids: CASSLGVSYGYTF. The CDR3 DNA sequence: TGTGCCAGCAGCTTAGGGGTATCCTACGGCTACACCTTC.

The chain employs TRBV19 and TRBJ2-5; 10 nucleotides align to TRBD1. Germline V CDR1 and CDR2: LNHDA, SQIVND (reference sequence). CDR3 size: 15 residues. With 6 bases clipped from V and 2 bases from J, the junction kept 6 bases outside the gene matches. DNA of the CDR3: TGTGCCAGTAGGGACAGGGGGTCCTCTCAAGAGACCCAGTACTTC. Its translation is CASRDRGSSQETQYF.

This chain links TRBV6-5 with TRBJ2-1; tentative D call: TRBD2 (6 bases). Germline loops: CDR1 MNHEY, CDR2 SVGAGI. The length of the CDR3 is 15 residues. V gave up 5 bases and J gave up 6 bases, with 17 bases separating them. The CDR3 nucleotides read TGTGCCAGCAGTAGGAGCGGCGGGGCGGGCAATGAGCAGTTCTTC. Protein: CASSRSGGAGNEQFF.

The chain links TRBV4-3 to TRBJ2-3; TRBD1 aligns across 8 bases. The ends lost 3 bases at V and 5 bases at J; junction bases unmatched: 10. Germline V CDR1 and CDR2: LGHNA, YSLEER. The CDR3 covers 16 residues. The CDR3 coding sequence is TGCGCCAGCAGCCAGGGACAGGACAGGGCCAGAGATACGCAGTATTTT. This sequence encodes CASSQGQDRARDTQYF.

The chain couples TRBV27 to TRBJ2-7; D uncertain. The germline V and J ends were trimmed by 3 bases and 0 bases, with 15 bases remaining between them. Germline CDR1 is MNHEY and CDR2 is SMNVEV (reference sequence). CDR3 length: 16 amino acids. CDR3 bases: TGTGCCAGCAGTTTGCCCACAATCTCACCCTCCTACGAGCAGTACTTC. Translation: CASSLPTISPSYEQYF.

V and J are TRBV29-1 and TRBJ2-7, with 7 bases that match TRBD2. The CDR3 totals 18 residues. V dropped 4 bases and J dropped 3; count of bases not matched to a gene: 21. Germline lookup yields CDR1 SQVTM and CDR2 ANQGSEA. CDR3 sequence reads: CSVVESFVSQTSIYEQYF. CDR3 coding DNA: TGCAGCGTTGTCGAGTCCTTCGTCTCACAGACTAGCATCTACGAGCAGTACTTC.

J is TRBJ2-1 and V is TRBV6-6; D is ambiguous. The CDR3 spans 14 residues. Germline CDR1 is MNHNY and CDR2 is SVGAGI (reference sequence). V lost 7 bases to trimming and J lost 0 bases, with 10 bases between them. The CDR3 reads CASNPFSSYNEQFF. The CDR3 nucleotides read TGTGCCAGCAATCCATTTAGCTCCTACAATGAGCAGTTCTTC.

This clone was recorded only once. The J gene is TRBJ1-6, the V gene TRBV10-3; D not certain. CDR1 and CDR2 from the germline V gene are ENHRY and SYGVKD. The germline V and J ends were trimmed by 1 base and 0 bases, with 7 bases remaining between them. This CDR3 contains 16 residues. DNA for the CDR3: TGTGCCATCAGTGAGTTTCCGAGCTCCTATAATTCACCCCTCCACTTT. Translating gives CAISEFPSSYNSPLHF.

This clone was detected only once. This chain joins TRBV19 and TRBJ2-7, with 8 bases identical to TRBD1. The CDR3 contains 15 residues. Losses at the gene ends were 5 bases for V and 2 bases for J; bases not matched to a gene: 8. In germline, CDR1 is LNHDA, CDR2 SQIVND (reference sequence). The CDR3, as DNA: TGTGCCAGTAGTGCCCGGGACAGGTTAACCTACGAGCAGTACTTC. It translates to CASSARDRLTYEQYF. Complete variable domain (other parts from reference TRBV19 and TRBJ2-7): DGGITQSPKYLFRKEGQNVTLSCEQNLNHDAMYWYRQDPGQGLRLIYYSQIVNDFQKGDIAEGYSVSREKKESFPLTVTSAQKNPTAFYLCASSARDRLTYEQYFGPGTRLTVT.

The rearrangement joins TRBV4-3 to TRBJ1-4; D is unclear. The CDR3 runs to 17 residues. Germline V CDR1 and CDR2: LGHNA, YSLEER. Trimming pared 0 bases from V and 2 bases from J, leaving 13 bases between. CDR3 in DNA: TGCGCCAGCAGCCAAGATAGCCGGGGTGCTACTAATGAAAAACTGTTTTTT. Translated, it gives CASSQDSRGATNEKLFF.

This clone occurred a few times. The CDR3 here is CASSVGRANTEAFF. The CDR3 DNA follows: TGTGCCAGCAGCGTGGGACGGGCGAACACTGAAGCTTTCTTT. The V gene is TRBV9, the J gene TRBJ1-1; TRBD1 is a possible D gene (5 bases). Germline CDR1 and CDR2: SGDLS and YYNGEE. The CDR3 covers 14 residues. Trimming shortened V by 2 bases and J by 1 base, and 9 bases separated the two germline ends.